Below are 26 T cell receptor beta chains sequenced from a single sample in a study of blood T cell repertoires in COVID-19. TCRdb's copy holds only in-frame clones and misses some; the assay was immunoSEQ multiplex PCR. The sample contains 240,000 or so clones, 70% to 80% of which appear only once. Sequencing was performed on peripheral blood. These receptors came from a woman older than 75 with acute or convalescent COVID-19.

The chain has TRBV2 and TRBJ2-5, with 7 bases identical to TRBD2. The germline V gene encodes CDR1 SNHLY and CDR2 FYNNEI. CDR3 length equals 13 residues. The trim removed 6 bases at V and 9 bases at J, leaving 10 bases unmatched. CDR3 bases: TGTGCCAGCAGAAAAGCGGGGTCACCGGCCCAGTACTTC. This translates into CASRKAGSPAQYF.

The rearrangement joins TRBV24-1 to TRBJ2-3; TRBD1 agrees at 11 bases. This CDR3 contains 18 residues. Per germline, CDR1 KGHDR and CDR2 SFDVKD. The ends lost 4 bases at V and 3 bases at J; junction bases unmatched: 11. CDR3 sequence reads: CATSDTGTGGRGTDTQYF. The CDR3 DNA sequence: TGTGCCACCAGTGACACCGGGACAGGGGGACGGGGGACAGATACGCAGTATTTT.

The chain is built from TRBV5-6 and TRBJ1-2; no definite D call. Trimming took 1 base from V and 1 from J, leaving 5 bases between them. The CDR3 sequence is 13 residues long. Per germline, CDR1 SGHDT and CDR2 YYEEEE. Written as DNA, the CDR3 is TGTGCCAGCAGCTTGACAGTTAACTATGGCTACACCTTC. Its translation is CASSLTVNYGYTF.

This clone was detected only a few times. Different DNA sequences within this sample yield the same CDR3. The CDR3: CASSQGSTGELFF. The CDR3 DNA sequence: TGTGCCAGCAGCCAAGGGAGCACCGGGGAGCTGTTTTTT. The rearrangement uses TRBV3-1 (or the pseudogene TRBV3-2) and TRBJ2-2; D is unresolved. The germline V gene has CDR1 LGHDT and CDR2 YNNKEL (reference sequence). The V end was cut by 1 base, the J end by 4 bases, with 4 bases between. The CDR3 spans 13 residues.

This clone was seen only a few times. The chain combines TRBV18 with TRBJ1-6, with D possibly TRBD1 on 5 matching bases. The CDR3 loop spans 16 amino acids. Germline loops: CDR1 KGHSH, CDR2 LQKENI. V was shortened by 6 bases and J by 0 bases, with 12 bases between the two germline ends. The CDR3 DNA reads TGTGCCAGCTCCCAAGGACAAAACTCCTATAATTCACCCCTCCACTTT. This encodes CASSQGQNSYNSPLHF.

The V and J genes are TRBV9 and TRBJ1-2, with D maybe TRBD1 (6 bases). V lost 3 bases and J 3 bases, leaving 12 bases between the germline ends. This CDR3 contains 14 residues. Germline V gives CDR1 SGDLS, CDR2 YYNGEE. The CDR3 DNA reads TGTGCCAGCAGCGGGCCCCAGGGGTACTATGGCTACACCTTC. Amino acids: CASSGPQGYYGYTF.

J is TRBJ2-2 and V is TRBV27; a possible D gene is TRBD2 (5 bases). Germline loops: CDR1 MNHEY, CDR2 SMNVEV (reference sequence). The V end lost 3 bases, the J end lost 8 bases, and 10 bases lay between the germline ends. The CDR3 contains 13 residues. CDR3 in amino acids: CASSFAGRGELFF. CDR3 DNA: TGTGCCAGCAGTTTTGCGGGCCGGGGGGAGCTGTTTTTT.

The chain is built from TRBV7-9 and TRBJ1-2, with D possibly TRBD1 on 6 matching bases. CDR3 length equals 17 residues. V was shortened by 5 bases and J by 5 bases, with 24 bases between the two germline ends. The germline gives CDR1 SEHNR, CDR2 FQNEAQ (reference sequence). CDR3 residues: CASSPRGLGSGSYGYTF. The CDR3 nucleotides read TGTGCCAGCAGCCCAAGGGGGTTGGGCAGCGGCTCTTATGGCTACACCTTC.

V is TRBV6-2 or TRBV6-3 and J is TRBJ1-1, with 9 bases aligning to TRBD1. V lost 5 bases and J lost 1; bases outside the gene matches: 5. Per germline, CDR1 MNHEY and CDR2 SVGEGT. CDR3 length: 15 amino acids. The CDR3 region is CASSPTGGPNTEAFF. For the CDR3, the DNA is TGTGCCAGCAGTCCGACAGGGGGGCCGAACACTGAAGCTTTCTTT.

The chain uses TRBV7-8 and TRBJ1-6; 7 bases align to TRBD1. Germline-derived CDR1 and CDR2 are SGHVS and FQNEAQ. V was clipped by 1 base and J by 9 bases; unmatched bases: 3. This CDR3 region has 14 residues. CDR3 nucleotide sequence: TGTGCCAGCAGCTTAGGACAGGGCCTTTCACCCCTCCACTTT. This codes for CASSLGQGLSPLHF.

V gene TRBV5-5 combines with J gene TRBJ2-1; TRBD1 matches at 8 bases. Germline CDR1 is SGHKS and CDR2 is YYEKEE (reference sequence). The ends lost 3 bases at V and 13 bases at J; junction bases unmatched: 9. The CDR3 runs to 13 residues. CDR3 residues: CASSSQGAGLQFF. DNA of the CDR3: TGTGCCAGCAGCTCTCAGGGGGCGGGTCTACAGTTCTTC.

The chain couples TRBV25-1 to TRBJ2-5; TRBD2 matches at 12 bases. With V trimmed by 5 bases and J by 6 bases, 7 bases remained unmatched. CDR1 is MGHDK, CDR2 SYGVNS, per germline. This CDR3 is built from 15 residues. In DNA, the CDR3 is TGTGCCAGCAGTTCAAGGACTAGCGGGGTACAGACCCAGTACTTC. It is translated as CASSSRTSGVQTQYF.

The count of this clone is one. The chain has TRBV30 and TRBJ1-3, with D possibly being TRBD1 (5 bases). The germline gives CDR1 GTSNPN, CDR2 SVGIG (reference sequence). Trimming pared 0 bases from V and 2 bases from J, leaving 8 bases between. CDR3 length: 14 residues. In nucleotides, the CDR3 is TGTGCCTGGAGTGTTGGGGCCACTGGAAACACCATATATTTT. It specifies CAWSVGATGNTIYF.

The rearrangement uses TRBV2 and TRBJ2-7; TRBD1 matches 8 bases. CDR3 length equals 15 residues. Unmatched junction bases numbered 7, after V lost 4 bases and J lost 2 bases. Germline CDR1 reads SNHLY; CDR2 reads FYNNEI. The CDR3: CASSGGTGRAYEQYF. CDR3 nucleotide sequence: TGTGCCAGCAGTGGGGGGACAGGTCGTGCCTACGAGCAGTACTTC.

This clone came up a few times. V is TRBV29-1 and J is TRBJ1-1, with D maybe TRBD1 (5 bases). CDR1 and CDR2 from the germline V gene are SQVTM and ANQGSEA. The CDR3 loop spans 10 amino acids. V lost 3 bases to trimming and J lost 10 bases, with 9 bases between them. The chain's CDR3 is CSVDGGSAFF. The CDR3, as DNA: TGCAGCGTTGACGGGGGTTCAGCTTTCTTT.

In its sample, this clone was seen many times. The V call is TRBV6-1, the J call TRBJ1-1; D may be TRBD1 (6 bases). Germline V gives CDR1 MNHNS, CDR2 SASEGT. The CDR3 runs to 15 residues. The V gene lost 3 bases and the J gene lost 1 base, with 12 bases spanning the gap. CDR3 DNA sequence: TGTGCCAGCAGTGATGCAGGGGCTGGGAACACTGAAGCTTTCTTT. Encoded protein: CASSDAGAGNTEAFF.

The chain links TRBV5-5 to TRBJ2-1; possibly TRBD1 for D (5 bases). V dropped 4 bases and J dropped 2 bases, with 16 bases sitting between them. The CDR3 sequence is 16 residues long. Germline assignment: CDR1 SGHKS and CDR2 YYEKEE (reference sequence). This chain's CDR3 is CASSVVGARAYNEQFF. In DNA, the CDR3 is TGTGCCAGCAGCGTGGTTGGGGCAAGGGCCTACAATGAGCAGTTCTTC. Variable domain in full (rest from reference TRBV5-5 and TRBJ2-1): DAGVTQSPTHLIKTRGQQVTLRCSPISGHKSVSWYQQVLGQGPQFIFQYYEKEERGRGNFPDRFSARQFPNYSSELNVNALLLGDSALYLCASSVVGARAYNEQFFGPGTRLTVL.

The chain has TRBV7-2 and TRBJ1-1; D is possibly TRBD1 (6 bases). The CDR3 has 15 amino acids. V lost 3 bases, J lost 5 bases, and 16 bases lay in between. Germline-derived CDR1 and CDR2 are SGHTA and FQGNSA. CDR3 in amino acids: CASSFTSGARTEAFF. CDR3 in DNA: TGTGCCAGCAGCTTTACCTCAGGGGCCAGGACTGAAGCTTTCTTT.

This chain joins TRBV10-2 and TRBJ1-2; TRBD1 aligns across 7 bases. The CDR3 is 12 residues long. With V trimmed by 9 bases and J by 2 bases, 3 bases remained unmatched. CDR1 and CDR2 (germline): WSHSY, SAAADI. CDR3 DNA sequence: TGCGCCAGTGCGGGACAGAACTATGGCTACACCTTC. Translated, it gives CASAGQNYGYTF.

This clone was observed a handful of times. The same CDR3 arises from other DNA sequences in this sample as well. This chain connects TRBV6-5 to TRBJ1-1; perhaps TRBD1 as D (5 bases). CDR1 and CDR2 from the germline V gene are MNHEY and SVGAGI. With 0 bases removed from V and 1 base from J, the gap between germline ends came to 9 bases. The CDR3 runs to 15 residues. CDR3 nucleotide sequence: TGTGCCAGCAGTTACTCGGCAGGGCGGAACACTGAAGCTTTCTTT. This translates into CASSYSAGRNTEAFF.

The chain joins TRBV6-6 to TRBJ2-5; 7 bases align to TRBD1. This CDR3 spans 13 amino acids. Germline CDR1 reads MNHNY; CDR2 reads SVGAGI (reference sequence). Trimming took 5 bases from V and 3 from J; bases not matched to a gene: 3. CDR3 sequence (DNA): TGTGCCAGCAGTGTGACAGGGAAAGAGACCCAGTACTTC. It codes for CASSVTGKETQYF.

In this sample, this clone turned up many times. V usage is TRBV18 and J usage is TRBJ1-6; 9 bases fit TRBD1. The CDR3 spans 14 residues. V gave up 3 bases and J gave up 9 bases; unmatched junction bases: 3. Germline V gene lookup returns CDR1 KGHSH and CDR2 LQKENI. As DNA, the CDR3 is TGTGCCAGCTCACCGGGGGACAGGGTTTCACCCCTCCACTTT. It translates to CASSPGDRVSPLHF.

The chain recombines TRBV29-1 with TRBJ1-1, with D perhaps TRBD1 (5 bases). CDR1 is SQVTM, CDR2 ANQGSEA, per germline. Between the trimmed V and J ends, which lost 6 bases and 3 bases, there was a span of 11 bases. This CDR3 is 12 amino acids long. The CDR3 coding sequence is TGCAGCGTCAGCCAGGGTGACACTGAAGCTTTCTTT. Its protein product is CSVSQGDTEAFF.

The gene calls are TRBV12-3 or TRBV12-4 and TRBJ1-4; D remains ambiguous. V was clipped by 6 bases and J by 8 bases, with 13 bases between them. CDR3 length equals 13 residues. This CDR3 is CASSPSTGEKLFF. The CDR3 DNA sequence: TGTGCCAGCAGCCCATCCACGGGGGAAAAACTGTTTTTT.

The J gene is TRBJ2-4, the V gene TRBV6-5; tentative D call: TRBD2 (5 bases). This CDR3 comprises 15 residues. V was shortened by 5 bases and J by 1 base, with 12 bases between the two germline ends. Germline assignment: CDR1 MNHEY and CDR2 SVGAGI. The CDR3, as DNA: TGTGCCAGCAGTCCCCGGGAAGCGGCCAAAAACATTCAGTACTTC. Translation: CASSPREAAKNIQYF.

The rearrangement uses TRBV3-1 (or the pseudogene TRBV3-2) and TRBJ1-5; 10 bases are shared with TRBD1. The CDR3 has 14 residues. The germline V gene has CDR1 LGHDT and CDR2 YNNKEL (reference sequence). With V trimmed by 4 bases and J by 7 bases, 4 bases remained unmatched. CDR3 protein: CASSLGTGAQPQHF. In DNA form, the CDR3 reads TGTGCCAGCAGCCTAGGGACAGGGGCCCAGCCCCAGCATTTT.